These 14 T cell receptor beta chains came from one sample sequenced in a study of technical replicates of blood from a few donors. TCRdb keeps only in-frame clones here, not all; method: immunoSEQ multiplex PCR. Of roughly 87,000 clones listed, over 85% are singletons. The sample comprised T cells isolated from PBMCs. These receptors came from a human donor in good health.

The chain recombines TRBV5-1 with TRBJ2-1; 10 nucleotides align to TRBD2. CDR1 and CDR2 from the germline V gene are SGHRS and YFSETQ. This CDR3 has 19 residues. V was clipped by 4 bases and J by 0 bases; unmatched bases: 13. CDR3 in amino acids: CASSTVPGLALSSYNEQFF. Written as DNA, the CDR3 is TGCGCCAGCAGCACTGTCCCGGGACTAGCGTTAAGCTCCTACAATGAGCAGTTCTTC.

The chain links TRBV4-1 to TRBJ1-1, with no clear D. This CDR3 spans 15 amino acids. V lost 0 bases, J lost 2 bases, and 10 bases lay in between. CDR1 and CDR2 from the germline V gene are MGHRA and YSYEKL. The CDR3 DNA reads as TGCGCCAGCAGCCAAGAATCGGGGTTTAACACTGAAGCTTTCTTT. It codes for CASSQESGFNTEAFF.

CDR3 in amino acids: CASSYSTSGSEAFF. The CDR3 nucleotides read TGTGCCAGCAGTTACTCGACTTCAGGGTCTGAAGCTTTCTTT. The chain is built from TRBV6-6 and TRBJ1-1; D may be TRBD1 (5 bases). Trimming left V 0 bases short and J 6 bases short, with 11 bases between. The CDR3 has 14 amino acids. Per the germline V gene, CDR1 is MNHNY and CDR2 is SVGAGI (reference sequence).

The rearrangement links TRBV13 to TRBJ1-2; D might be TRBD1 (5 bases). Germline CDR1 reads PRHDT; CDR2 reads FYEKMQ (reference sequence). V dropped 5 bases and J dropped 3 bases, with 13 bases sitting between them. This CDR3 spans 14 amino acids. The CDR3 protein is CASSDKGRYYGYTF. The CDR3 DNA follows: TGTGCCAGCAGCGACAAGGGGAGGTACTATGGCTACACCTTC.

This chain links TRBV7-9 with TRBJ2-5; D remains ambiguous. Trimming left V 5 bases short and J 6 bases short, with 16 bases between. The germline V gene has CDR1 SEHNR and CDR2 FQNEAQ (reference sequence). The CDR3 sequence is 14 residues long. The CDR3 here is CASSLVETTQTQYF. CDR3 sequence (DNA): TGTGCCAGCAGCCTAGTGGAGACCACCCAGACCCAGTACTTC.

The CDR3 region is CASRPGQSTDTQYF. The CDR3 nucleotides read TGCGCCAGCAGACCGGGACAGAGCACAGATACGCAGTATTTT. The chain has TRBV5-1 and TRBJ2-3; 7 positions agree with TRBD1. Germline V gives CDR1 SGHRS, CDR2 YFSETQ. Losses at the gene ends were 5 bases for V and 0 bases for J; bases not matched to a gene: 3. There are 14 residues in the CDR3.

The chain links TRBV7-9 to TRBJ2-5; no clear D gene. The germline CDR1 and CDR2 sequences are SEHNR and FQNEAQ (reference sequence). The CDR3 consists of 13 residues. With 5 bases removed from V and 4 bases from J, the gap between germline ends came to 11 bases. The CDR3 protein is CASSGPGGETQYF. In DNA form, the CDR3 reads TGTGCCAGCAGCGGTCCGGGTGGAGAGACCCAGTACTTC.

This chain uses TRBV4-1 with TRBJ2-1; D is unclear. Per germline, CDR1 MGHRA and CDR2 YSYEKL. Trimming took 4 bases from V and 7 from J, leaving 11 bases between them. The CDR3 has 13 amino acids. The CDR3 DNA reads TGCGCCAGCAGCCGATCCCCTAAGAATGAGCAGTTCTTC. Translating it yields CASSRSPKNEQFF.

V and J are TRBV19 and TRBJ1-5, with D tentatively TRBD1 (5 bases). This CDR3 has 13 amino acids. Germline V lookup: CDR1 LNHDA, CDR2 SQIVND (reference sequence). The germline V and J ends were trimmed by 6 bases and 2 bases, with 8 bases remaining between them. CDR3 DNA: TGTGCCAGTAGAGTACAGGGCAATCAGCCCCAGCATTTT. Amino acid sequence: CASRVQGNQPQHF.

The rearrangement links TRBV2 to TRBJ2-7; D is ambiguous. V lost 8 bases, J lost 6 bases, and 17 bases lay in between. The CDR3 is made up of 13 amino acids. Germline lookup yields CDR1 SNHLY and CDR2 FYNNEI. CDR3 in amino acids: CASCSLLMGEQYF. In DNA form, the CDR3 reads TGTGCCAGCTGCTCGCTACTAATGGGCGAGCAGTACTTC.

The chain links TRBV6-6 to TRBJ1-2; 7 bases fit TRBD1. The CDR3 length is 15 residues. Per the germline V gene, CDR1 is MNHNY and CDR2 is SVGAGI (reference sequence). V shed 2 bases and J 4 bases; nucleotides not matched to a gene: 7. CDR3 sequence reads: CASSYGDSEVYGYTF. The CDR3 DNA is TGTGCCAGCAGTTACGGGGACAGCGAAGTCTATGGCTACACCTTC.

J is TRBJ1-3 and V is TRBV6-1; D perhaps matches TRBD1 (5 bases). V was clipped by 6 bases and J by 0 bases, with 12 bases between them. Per the germline V gene, CDR1 is MNHNS and CDR2 is SASEGT. CDR3 length: 15 residues. The CDR3 spells CASRFDSLSGNTIYF. The CDR3 DNA sequence: TGTGCCAGCAGATTCGACAGCCTCTCTGGAAACACCATATATTTT.

The V call is TRBV15, the J call TRBJ2-1, with 7 bases matching TRBD2. Trimming cost V 5 bases and J 7 bases; bases outside gene matches: 8. CDR1 and CDR2 (germline): LNHNV, YYDKDF (reference sequence). This CDR3 is 14 amino acids long. CDR3 DNA sequence: TGTGCCACCAGCTCCAGCGGGGTATCAAATGAGCAGTTCTTC. Encoded protein: CATSSSGVSNEQFF.

The V gene is TRBV10-2, the J gene TRBJ1-1; 8 bases agree with TRBD1. Germline V gene lookup returns CDR1 WSHSY and CDR2 SAAADI. V trimming: 6 bases; J trimming: 3 bases; junction bases outside the gene matches: 6. The length of the CDR3 is 14 residues. DNA for the CDR3: TGCGCCAGCAGGACAGGGGCGTCCTACACTGAAGCTTTCTTT. Translating it yields CASRTGASYTEAFF.